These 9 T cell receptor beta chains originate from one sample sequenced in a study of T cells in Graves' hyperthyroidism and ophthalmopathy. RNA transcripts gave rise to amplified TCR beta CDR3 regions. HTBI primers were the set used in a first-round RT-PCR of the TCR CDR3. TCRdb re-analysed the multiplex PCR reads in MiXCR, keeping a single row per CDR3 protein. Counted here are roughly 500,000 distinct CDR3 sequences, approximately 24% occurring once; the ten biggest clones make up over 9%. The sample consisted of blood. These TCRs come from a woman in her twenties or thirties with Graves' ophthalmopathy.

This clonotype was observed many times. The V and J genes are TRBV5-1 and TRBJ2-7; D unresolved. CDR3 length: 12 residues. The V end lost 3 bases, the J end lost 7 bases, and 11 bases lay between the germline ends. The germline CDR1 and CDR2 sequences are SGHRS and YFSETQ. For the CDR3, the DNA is TGCGCCAGCAGCTCGCCTAACAGAGAGCAGTACTTC. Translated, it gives CASSSPNREQYF.

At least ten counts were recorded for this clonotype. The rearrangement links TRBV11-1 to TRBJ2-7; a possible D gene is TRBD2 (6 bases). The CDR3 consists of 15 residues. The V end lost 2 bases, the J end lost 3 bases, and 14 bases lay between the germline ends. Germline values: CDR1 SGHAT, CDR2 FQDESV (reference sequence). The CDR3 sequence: CASSLTHGGVYEQYF. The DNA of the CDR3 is TGTGCCAGCAGCTTAACACACGGAGGGGTCTACGAGCAGTACTTC.

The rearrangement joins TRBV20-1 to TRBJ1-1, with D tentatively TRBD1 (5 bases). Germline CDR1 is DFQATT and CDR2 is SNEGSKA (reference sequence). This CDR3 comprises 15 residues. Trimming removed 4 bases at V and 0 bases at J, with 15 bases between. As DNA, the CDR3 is TGCAGTGCTACCCAGGGTTCTTTTCTGAACACTGAAGCTTTCTTT. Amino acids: CSATQGSFLNTEAFF.

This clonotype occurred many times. The CDR3 DNA sequence: TGTGCCAGCAGTTACGGGGGACCATACTCCTACGAGCAGTACTTC. It codes for CASSYGGPYSYEQYF. This chain connects TRBV6-2 or TRBV6-3 to TRBJ2-7, with D perhaps TRBD1 or TRBD2 (5 bases each). Germline V gene lookup returns CDR1 MNHEY and CDR2 SVGEGT. V lost 2 bases and J 0 bases, leaving 11 bases between the germline ends. This CDR3 is 15 amino acids long.

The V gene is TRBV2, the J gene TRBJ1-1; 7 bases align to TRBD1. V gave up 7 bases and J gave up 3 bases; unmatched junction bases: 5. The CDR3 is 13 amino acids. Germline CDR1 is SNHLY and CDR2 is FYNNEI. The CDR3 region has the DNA TGTGCCAGCAAGATTGACAGGGACACTGAAGCTTTCTTT. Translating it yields CASKIDRDTEAFF.

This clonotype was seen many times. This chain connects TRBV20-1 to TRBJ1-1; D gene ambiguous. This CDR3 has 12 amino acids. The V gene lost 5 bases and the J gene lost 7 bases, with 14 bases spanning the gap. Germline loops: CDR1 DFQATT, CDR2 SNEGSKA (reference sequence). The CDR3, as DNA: TGCAGTGCTCTACGCGCCGGGATTGAAGCTTTCTTT. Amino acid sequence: CSALRAGIEAFF.

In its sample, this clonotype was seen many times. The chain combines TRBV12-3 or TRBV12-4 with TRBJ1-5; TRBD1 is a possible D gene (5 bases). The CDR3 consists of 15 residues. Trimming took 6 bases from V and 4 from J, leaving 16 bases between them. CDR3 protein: CASSGDSSYNQPQHF. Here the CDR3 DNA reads TGTGCCAGCAGCGGGGACTCAAGCTATAATCAGCCCCAGCATTTT.

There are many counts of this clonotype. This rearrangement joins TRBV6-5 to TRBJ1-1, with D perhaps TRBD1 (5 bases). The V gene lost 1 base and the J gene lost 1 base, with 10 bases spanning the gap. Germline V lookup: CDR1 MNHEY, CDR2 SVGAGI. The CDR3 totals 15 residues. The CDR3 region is CASSYYQGGNTEAFF. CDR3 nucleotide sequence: TGTGCCAGCAGTTACTACCAGGGCGGGAACACTGAAGCTTTCTTT.

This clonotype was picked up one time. The CDR3 is CASSQHRDRYGYTF. In DNA form, the CDR3 reads TGTGCCAGCAGTCAACACAGAGACCGCTATGGCTACACCTTC. V and J are TRBV6-1 and TRBJ1-2; D is uncertain. The CDR3 is 14 amino acids. The V gene lost 5 bases and the J gene lost 4 bases, with 14 bases spanning the gap. The germline V gene encodes CDR1 MNHNS and CDR2 SASEGT.